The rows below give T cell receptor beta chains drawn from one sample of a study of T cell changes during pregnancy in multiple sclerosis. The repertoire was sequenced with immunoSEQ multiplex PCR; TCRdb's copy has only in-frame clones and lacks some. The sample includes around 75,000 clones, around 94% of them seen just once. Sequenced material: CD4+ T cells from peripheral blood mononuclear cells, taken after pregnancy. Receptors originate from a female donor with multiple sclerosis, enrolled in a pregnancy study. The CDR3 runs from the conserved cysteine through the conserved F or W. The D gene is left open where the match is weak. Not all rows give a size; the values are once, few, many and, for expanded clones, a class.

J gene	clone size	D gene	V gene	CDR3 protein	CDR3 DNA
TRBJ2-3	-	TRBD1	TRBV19	CASSLMTGGPSGRTDTQYF	TGTGCCAGTAGTTTGATGACAGGGGGCCCTAGCGGCCGCACAGATACGCAGTATTTT
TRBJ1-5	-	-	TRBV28	CASSRGGVANQPQHF	TGTGCCAGCTCCCGGGGGGGGGTCGCGAATCAGCCCCAGCATTTT
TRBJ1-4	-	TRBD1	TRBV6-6	CASGLGQQNEKLFF	TGTGCCAGCGGATTGGGACAGCAAAATGAAAAACTGTTTTTT
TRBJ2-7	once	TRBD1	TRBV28	CASMGQGPYEQYF	TGTGCCAGCATGGGACAGGGGCCATACGAGCAGTACTTC
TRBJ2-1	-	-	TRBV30	CAWRGSPPKTYNEQFF	TGTGCCTGGAGGGGGAGCCCACCCAAAACCTACAATGAGCAGTTCTTC
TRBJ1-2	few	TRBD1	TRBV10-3	CAISTRDRVYGYTF	TGTGCCATCAGTACACGGGACAGGGTCTATGGCTACACCTTC
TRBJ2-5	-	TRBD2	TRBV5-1	CASSRSGTQETQYF	TGCGCCAGCAGCCGGAGCGGGACCCAAGAGACCCAGTACTTC
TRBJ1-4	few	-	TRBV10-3	CAISEPQNEKLFF	TGTGCCATCAGTGAGCCCCAAAATGAAAAACTGTTTTTT
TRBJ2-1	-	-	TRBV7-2	CASSPLGASYNEQFF	TGTGCCAGCAGCCCGCTGGGGGCTTCCTACAATGAGCAGTTCTTC
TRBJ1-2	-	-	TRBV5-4	CASSLVGINYGYTF	TGTGCCAGCAGCTTGGTTGGCATTAACTATGGCTACACCTTC
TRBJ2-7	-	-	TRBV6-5	CASSYTLFGQIDEQYF	TGTGCCAGCAGTTACACCCTTTTTGGACAGATCGACGAGCAGTACTTC
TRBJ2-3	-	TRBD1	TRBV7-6	CASSLVGQGGTDTQYF	TGTGCCAGCAGCTTAGTAGGACAGGGTGGAACAGATACGCAGTATTTT
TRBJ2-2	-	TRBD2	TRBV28	CASSTQRLAGGYTGELFF	TGTGCCAGCAGTACCCAGAGACTAGCGGGAGGGTACACCGGGGAGCTGTTTTTT
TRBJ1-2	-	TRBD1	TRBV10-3	CAISESPGGRYGYTF	TGTGCCATCAGTGAGTCCCCAGGGGGGAGATATGGCTACACCTTC
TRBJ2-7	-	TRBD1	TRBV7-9	CASSLSLTGVSYEQYF	TGTGCCAGCAGCTTATCCCTGACAGGGGTCTCCTACGAGCAGTACTTC
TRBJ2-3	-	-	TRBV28	CASSLLRGPDTQYF	TGTGCCAGCAGTTTGTTACGGGGTCCAGATACGCAGTATTTT